A selection of T cell receptor beta chains follows, all from one sample in a study of control samples from healthy donors and cancer patients. TCRdb keeps only in-frame clones here, not all; method: immunoSEQ multiplex PCR. The top ten clones hold more than 4.5% of a sample with about 150,000 clones, 93% of them seen once. Sequenced sample: blood. These receptor sequences come from a man between 18 and 35 years old in good health. CDR3s include the opening cysteine and the closing phenylalanine or tryptophan. Fields, in order: V gene, clone size, D gene, J gene, CDR3 DNA, CDR3 protein. D genes are given only for firm matches. For some rows the clone size is stated as once, few or many, or as a class when expanded; others skip it.

TRBV7-8	-	-	TRBJ1-3	TGTGCCAGCAGCTTAGCTCGGTCAGGAAACACCATATATTTT	CASSLARSGNTIYF
TRBV3-1/TRBV3-2	-	-	TRBJ2-3	TGTGCCAGCAGCCAAGGGGCCCTAGGGCGGGGATTGTCAGATACGCAGTATTTT	CASSQGALGRGLSDTQYF
TRBV28	-	-	TRBJ1-1	TGTGCCAGCAGTCCCAGTAGGGTTCCCCTTAAAGCTTTCTTT	CASSPSRVPLKAFF
TRBV11-2	-	-	TRBJ1-1	TGTGCCAGCAGCTTATTCGGGACAGCTTTCTTT	CASSLFGTAFF
TRBV11-2	-	-	TRBJ2-5	TGTGCCAGCCGAGTTTGGGGTGGTGGAGAGACCCAGTACTTC	CASRVWGGGETQYF
TRBV5-8	-	-	TRBJ1-5	TGTGCCAGCAGCTTGGGCGGGGGAAGCAATCAGCCCCAGCATTTT	CASSLGGGSNQPQHF
TRBV30	-	TRBD1	TRBJ2-7	TGTGCCTGGAGTGTATTTTCGGACAGGGCCTACGAGCAGTACTTC	CAWSVFSDRAYEQYF
TRBV15	once	-	TRBJ1-1	TGTGCCACCAGCAGCTTCAGGAACACTGAAGCTTTCTTT	CATSSFRNTEAFF
TRBV30	-	-	TRBJ1-1	TGTGCCTGGAGTGCAGGGGCCAACACTGAAGCTTTCTTT	CAWSAGANTEAFF
TRBV18	-	-	TRBJ2-6	TGTGCCAGCTCACCACCGGGGCTCAGGGGTGGGGCCAACGTCCTGACTTTC	CASSPPGLRGGANVLTF
TRBV2	-	-	TRBJ2-6	TGTGCCAGCAGTGACGAGGTTAACTCTGGGGCCAACGTCCTGACTTTC	CASSDEVNSGANVLTF
TRBV7-9	once	-	TRBJ2-5	TGTGCCAGCAGCAACTTAGCGGTCCCCCAAGAGACCCAGTACTTC	CASSNLAVPQETQYF
TRBV20-1	-	-	TRBJ1-2	TGCAGTGCTTGGGACGCTAGCGGCTACACCTTC	CSAWDASGYTF
TRBV5-6	-	-	TRBJ2-5	TGTGCCAGCAGGTACCAAGAGACCCAGTACTTC	CASRYQETQYF
TRBV5-1	-	-	TRBJ2-7	TGCGCCAGCAGCCGTGGGTCCTCTAACAACGAGCAGTACTTC	CASSRGSSNNEQYF
TRBV30	-	-	TRBJ2-5	TGTGCCTGGAGTGTAGGTCAGGGGGGTCTTTTGGAGACCCAGTACTTC	CAWSVGQGGLLETQYF
TRBV27	-	-	TRBJ1-4	TGTGCCAGCAGTTTCGGACGCCGGGAAAAACTGTTTTTT	CASSFGRREKLFF
TRBV29-1	-	-	TRBJ1-4	TGCTCAGGAGGGGATGAAAAACTGTTTTTT	CSGGDEKLFF
TRBV24-1	-	-	TRBJ2-3	TGTGCCACCAGTGATGGGGGCGGGACCACAGATACGCAGTATTTT	CATSDGGGTTDTQYF
TRBV11-2	-	-	TRBJ2-4	TGTGCCAGCAGCTTAGCCCGACAGTACAAAAACATTCAGTACTTC	CASSLARQYKNIQYF
TRBV15	-	-	TRBJ1-3	TGTGCCACCAGCCCTCTCCTCGGACAGGGAAACACCATATATTTT	CATSPLLGQGNTIYF
TRBV27	few	-	TRBJ1-6	TGTGCCAGCAGTTTCCGGGACAATAATTCACCCCTCCACTTT	CASSFRDNNSPLHF
TRBV27	-	-	TRBJ1-1	TGTGCCAGCACCCGAATGACAGATATGAACACTGAAGCTTTCTTT	CASTRMTDMNTEAFF
TRBV5-5	-	-	TRBJ1-6	TGTGCCAGCAGCTTGGGGTGGGACGCCGTTTTGTGGCCCCTCCACTTT	CASSLGWDAVLWPLHF
TRBV5-8	-	TRBD1	TRBJ2-7	TGTGCCAGCAGCTTGTGGACAGGGGTCTACGAGCAGTACTTC	CASSLWTGVYEQYF
TRBV29-1	-	-	TRBJ2-7	TGCAGCGTTTTGGCAGGGGTGTCCTACGAGCAGTACTTC	CSVLAGVSYEQYF
TRBV28	-	-	TRBJ2-3	TGTGCCAGCAGCAGAGTCGCGCGAGATACGCAGTATTTT	CASSRVARDTQYF
TRBV28	-	TRBD1	TRBJ2-2	TGTGCCAGCAGTCCGACAGGGGGCGGGCGCCAACGCACCGGGGAGCTGTTTTTT	CASSPTGGGRQRTGELFF
TRBV5-1	-	-	TRBJ1-6	TGCGCCAGCACATACTTCTCACCGCCCGGGACAAAAAATTCACCCCTCCACTTT	CASTYFSPPGTKNSPLHF
TRBV7-8	-	-	TRBJ2-3	TGTGCCAGCAGCTTACCACATCTTAGCACAGATACGCAGTATTTT	CASSLPHLSTDTQYF
TRBV29-1	-	-	TRBJ2-1	TGCAGCGTTGTGGGACCGAACTCCTACAATGAGCAGTTCTTC	CSVVGPNSYNEQFF
TRBV11-3	-	-	TRBJ2-5	TGTGCCAGCAGCCAAGGGGGGCCTGCAGGGGAGACCCAGTACTTC	CASSQGGPAGETQYF
TRBV6-6	once	TRBD2	TRBJ2-2	TGTGCCAGCAGTTACCCGGGAGGGGGTGCCGGGGAGCTGTTTTTT	CASSYPGGGAGELFF
TRBV9	-	-	TRBJ1-3	TGTGCCAGCAGCGTAGGAGGGGGAGGAGGAAACACCATATATTTT	CASSVGGGGGNTIYF
TRBV7-2	-	TRBD2	TRBJ2-2	TGTGCCAGCAGCTCAACCTTAGCGGGAGGGAACACCGGGGAGCTGTTTTTT	CASSSTLAGGNTGELFF
TRBV29-1	-	TRBD2	TRBJ2-7	TGCAGCGTTAACCCTAGCGGCGTATCCTACGAGCAGTACTTC	CSVNPSGVSYEQYF
TRBV19	-	TRBD1	TRBJ2-4	TGTGCCAGTAGCCTGATACCCGGGACAGGGGCCAAAAACATTCAGTACTTC	CASSLIPGTGAKNIQYF
TRBV7-2	-	TRBD2	TRBJ2-4	TGTGCCAGCAGCTTAGTTACTAGCGGGGGGAACATTCAGTACTTC	CASSLVTSGGNIQYF
TRBV7-8	once	-	TRBJ2-2	TGTGCCAGCAGCTCACCAACGGTGGCAGAGAACACCGGGGAGCTGTTTTTT	CASSSPTVAENTGELFF
TRBV27	-	-	TRBJ2-1	TGTGCCAGCAGTTTAGGGAGCGTTCGGAACAATGAGCAGTTCTTC	CASSLGSVRNNEQFF
TRBV4-2	-	-	TRBJ2-7	TGTGCCAGCAGCCAAGATCTGGCAGTGCTTGGGGACGAGCAGTACTTC	CASSQDLAVLGDEQYF
TRBV6-2/TRBV6-3	-	TRBD2	TRBJ2-2	TGTGCCAGCAGTGAGACTAGCGGGAGTGGTTTGCCCGGGGAGCTGTTTTTT	CASSETSGSGLPGELFF
TRBV4-2	-	-	TRBJ1-1	TGTGCCAGCAGCCAACCCGGTCGGAACACTGAAGCTTTCTTT	CASSQPGRNTEAFF
TRBV4-1	once	-	TRBJ2-5	TGCGCCAGCAGCCAAGAGAGGCCAGGGTCAGAGACCCAGTACTTC	CASSQERPGSETQYF
TRBV4-2	-	-	TRBJ2-1	TGTGCCAGCAGCCAAGAACGGCGGGACTTGATCTTC	CASSQERRDLIF
TRBV2	-	-	TRBJ2-2	TGTGCCAGCAGTGACTGGCGTTTGAACACCGGGGAGCTGTTTTTT	CASSDWRLNTGELFF
TRBV5-8	-	-	TRBJ1-1	TGTGCCAGCAGCTTCATACGTGGGGCTTTCTTT	CASSFIRGAFF
TRBV11-1	-	-	TRBJ2-7	TGTGCCAGCAGCCAGGCCTACGAGCAGTACTTC	CASSQAYEQYF
TRBV7-2	-	TRBD2	TRBJ2-7	TGTGCCAGCAGCTCCTACGGTGGGGCGGGGGGCCCATACGAGCAGTACTTC	CASSSYGGAGGPYEQYF
TRBV6-5	-	-	TRBJ1-3	TGTGCCAGCAGGGAGGTGAACGGAAACACCATATATTTT	CASREVNGNTIYF
TRBV7-2	-	TRBD2	TRBJ2-2	TGTGCCAGCAGCCCGGCCGGCGGGGGGGCGAACACCGGGGAGCTGTTTTTT	CASSPAGGGANTGELFF
TRBV4-3	-	TRBD1	TRBJ2-7	TGCGCCAGCAGCCAAGACACAGGGGGTTACTACGAGCAGTACTTC	CASSQDTGGYYEQYF
TRBV30	-	TRBD1	TRBJ1-5	TGTGCCTGGGGAACAGGGGCTAGCAATCAGCCCCAGCATTTT	CAWGTGASNQPQHF
TRBV15	-	-	TRBJ2-6	TGTGCCACCTCCCCAGGCATAGCTGGGGCCAACGTCCTGACTTTC	CATSPGIAGANVLTF
TRBV30	-	TRBD1	TRBJ2-5	TGTGCCTGGAGTACAGGGGACAGAGGACAAGAGACCCAGTACTTC	CAWSTGDRGQETQYF
TRBV5-5	-	-	TRBJ1-2	TGTGCCAGCAGCTTGTATAGGGGCGCGGAAGTTTACACCTTC	CASSLYRGAEVYTF
TRBV19	-	-	TRBJ1-1	TGTGCTTGTGAACCTGGAGGGGGAACTGAAGCTTTCTTT	CACEPGGGTEAFF
TRBV3-1/TRBV3-2	-	TRBD2	TRBJ2-1	TGTGCCAGCAGCCAAAGCGGGAGGGTCGATGAGCAGTTCTTC	CASSQSGRVDEQFF
TRBV7-8	-	TRBD1	TRBJ1-5	TGTGCCAGCAGCGCATCCCGGGACAGCTATTCAATCAGGACTGATCAGCCCCAGCATTTT	CASSASRDSYSIRTDQPQHF